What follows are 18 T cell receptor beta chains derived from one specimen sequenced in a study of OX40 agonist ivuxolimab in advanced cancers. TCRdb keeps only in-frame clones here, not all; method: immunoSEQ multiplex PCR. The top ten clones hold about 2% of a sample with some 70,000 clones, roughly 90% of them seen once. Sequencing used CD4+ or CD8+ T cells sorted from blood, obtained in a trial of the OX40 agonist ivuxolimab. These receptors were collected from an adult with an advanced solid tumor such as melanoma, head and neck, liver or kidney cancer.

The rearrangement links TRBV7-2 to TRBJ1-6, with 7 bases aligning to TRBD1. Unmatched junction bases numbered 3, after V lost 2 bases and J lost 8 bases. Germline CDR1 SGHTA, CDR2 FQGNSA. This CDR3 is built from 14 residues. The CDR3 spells CASSLFTGDSPLHF. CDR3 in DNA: TGTGCCAGCAGCTTATTCACAGGGGATTCACCCCTCCACTTT. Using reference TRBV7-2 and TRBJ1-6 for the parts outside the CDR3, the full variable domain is GAGVSQSPSNKVTEKGKDVELRCDPISGHTALYWYRQSLGQGLEFLIYFQGNSAPDKSGLPSDRFSAERTGGSVSTLTIQRTQQEDSAVYLCASSLFTGDSPLHFGNGTRLTVT.

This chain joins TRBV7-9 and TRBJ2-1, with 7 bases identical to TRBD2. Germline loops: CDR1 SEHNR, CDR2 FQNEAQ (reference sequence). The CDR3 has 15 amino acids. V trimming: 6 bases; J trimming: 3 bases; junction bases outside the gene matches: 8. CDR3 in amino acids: CASRELALDYNEQFF. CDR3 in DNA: TGTGCCAGCAGGGAACTAGCGCTGGACTACAATGAGCAGTTCTTC.

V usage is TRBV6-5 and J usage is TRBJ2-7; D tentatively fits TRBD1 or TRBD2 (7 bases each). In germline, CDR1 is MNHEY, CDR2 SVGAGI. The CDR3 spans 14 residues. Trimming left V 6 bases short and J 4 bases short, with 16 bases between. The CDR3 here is CASRREGAGYEQYF. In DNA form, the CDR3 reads TGTGCCAGCAGGAGGGAGGGGGCTGGGTACGAGCAGTACTTC.

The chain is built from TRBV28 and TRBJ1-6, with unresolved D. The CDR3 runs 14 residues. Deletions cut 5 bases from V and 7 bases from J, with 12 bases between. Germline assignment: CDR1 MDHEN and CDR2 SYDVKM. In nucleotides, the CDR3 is TGTGCCAGCAGTCTCATGAACTGGAATTCACCCCTCCACTTT. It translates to CASSLMNWNSPLHF. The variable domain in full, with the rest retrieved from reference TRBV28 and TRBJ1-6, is DVKVTQSSRYLVKRTGEKVFLECVQDMDHENMFWYRQDPGLGLRLIYFSYDVKMKEKGDIPEGYSVSREKKERFSLILESASTNQTSMYLCASSLMNWNSPLHFGNGTRLTVT.

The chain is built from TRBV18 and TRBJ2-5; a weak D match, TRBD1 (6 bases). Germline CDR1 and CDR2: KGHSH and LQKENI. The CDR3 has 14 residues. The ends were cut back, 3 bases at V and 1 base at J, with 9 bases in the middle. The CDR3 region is CASSPGQTQETQYF. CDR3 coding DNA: TGTGCCAGCTCACCCGGACAGACCCAAGAGACCCAGTACTTC.

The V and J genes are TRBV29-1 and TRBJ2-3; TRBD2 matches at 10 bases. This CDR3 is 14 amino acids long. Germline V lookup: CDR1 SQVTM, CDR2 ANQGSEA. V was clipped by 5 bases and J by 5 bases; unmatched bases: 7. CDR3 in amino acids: CSVRSAGGLDTQYF. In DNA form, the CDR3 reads TGCAGCGTTCGTTCAGCGGGAGGGCTAGATACGCAGTATTTT.

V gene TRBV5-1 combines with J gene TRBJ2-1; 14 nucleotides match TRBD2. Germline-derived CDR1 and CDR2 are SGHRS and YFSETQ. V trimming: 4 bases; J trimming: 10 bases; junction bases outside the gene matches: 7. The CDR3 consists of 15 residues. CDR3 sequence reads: CASSPGLAGAGEQFF. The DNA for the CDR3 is TGCGCCAGCAGCCCGGGACTAGCGGGAGCAGGGGAGCAGTTCTTC.

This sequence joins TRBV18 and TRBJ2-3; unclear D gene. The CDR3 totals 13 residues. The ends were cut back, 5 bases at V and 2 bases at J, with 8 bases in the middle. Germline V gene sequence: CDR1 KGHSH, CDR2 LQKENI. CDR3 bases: TGTGCCAGCTCATCCCCCCCCACAGATACGCAGTATTTT. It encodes CASSSPPTDTQYF.

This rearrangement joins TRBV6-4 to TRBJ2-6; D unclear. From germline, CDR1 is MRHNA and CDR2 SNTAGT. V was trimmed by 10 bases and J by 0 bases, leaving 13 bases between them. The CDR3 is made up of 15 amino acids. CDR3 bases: TGTGCCAACTCGACGGAGCTCTCTGGGGCCAACGTCCTGACTTTC. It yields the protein CANSTELSGANVLTF.

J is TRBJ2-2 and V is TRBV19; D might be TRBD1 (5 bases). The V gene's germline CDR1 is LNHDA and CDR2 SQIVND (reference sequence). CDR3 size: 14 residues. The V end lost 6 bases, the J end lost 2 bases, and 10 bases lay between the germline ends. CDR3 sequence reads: CASSRAFNTGELFF. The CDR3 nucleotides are TGTGCCAGTAGCAGGGCCTTTAACACCGGGGAGCTGTTTTTT. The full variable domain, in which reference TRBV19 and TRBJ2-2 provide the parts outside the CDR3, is DGGITQSPKYLFRKEGQNVTLSCEQNLNHDAMYWYRQDPGQGLRLIYYSQIVNDFQKGDIAEGYSVSREKKESFPLTVTSAQKNPTAFYLCASSRAFNTGELFFGEGSRLTVL.

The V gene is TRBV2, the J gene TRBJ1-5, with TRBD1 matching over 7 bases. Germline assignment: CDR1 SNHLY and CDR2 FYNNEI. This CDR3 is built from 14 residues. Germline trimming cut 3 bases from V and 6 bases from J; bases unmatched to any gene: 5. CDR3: CASSETGQVQPQHF. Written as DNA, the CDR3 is TGTGCCAGCAGTGAGACAGGGCAGGTTCAGCCCCAGCATTTT.

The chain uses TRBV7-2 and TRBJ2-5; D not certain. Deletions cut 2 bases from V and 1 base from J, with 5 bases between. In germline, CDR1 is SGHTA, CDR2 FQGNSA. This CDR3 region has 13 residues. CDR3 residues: CASSLIPQETQYF. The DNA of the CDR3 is TGTGCCAGCAGCTTAATCCCCCAAGAGACCCAGTACTTC.

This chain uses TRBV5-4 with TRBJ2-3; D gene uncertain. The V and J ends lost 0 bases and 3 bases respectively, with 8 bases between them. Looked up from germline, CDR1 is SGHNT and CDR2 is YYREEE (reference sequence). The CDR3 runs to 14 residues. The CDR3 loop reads CASSLGGITDTQYF. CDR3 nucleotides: TGTGCCAGCAGCTTGGGGGGTATTACAGATACGCAGTATTTT. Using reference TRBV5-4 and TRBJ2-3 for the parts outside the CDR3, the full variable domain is ETGVTQSPTHLIKTRGQQVTLRCSSQSGHNTVSWYQQALGQGPQFIFQYYREEENGRGNFPPRFSGLQFPNYSSELNVNALELDDSALYLCASSLGGITDTQYFGPGTRLTVL.

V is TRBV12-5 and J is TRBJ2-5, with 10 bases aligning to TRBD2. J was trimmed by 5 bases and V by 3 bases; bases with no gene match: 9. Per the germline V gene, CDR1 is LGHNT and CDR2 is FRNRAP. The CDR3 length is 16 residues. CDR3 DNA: TGTGCTAGTGGTTTCGTCCTAGCGGGAGTCGCCGAGACCCAGTACTTC. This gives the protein CASGFVLAGVAETQYF.

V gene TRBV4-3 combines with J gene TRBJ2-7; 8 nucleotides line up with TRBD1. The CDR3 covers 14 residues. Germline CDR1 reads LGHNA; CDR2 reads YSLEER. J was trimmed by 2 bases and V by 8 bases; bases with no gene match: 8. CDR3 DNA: TGCGCCAGCTGGGGACGGGACAGGCCCTACGAGCAGTACTTC. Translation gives CASWGRDRPYEQYF.

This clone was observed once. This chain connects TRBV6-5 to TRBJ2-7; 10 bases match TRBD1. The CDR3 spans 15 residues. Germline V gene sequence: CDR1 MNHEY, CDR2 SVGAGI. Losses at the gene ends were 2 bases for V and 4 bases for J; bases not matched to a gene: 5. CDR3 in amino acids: CASSYGGQGLYEQYF. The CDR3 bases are TGTGCCAGCAGTTACGGGGGACAGGGGTTATACGAGCAGTACTTC.

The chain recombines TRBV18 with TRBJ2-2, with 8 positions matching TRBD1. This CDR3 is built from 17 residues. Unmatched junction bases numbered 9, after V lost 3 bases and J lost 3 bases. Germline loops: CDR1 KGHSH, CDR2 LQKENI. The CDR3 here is CASSPRWTGFDTGELFF. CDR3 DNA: TGTGCCAGCTCACCCCGATGGACAGGGTTCGACACCGGGGAGCTGTTTTTT.

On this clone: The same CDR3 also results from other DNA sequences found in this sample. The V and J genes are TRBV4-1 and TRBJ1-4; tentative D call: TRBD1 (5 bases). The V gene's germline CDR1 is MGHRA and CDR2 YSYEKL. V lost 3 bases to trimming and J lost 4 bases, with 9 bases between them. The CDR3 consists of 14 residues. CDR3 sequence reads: CASSHRGVNEKLFF. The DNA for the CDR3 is TGCGCCAGCAGCCATCGGGGGGTTAATGAAAAACTGTTTTTT.